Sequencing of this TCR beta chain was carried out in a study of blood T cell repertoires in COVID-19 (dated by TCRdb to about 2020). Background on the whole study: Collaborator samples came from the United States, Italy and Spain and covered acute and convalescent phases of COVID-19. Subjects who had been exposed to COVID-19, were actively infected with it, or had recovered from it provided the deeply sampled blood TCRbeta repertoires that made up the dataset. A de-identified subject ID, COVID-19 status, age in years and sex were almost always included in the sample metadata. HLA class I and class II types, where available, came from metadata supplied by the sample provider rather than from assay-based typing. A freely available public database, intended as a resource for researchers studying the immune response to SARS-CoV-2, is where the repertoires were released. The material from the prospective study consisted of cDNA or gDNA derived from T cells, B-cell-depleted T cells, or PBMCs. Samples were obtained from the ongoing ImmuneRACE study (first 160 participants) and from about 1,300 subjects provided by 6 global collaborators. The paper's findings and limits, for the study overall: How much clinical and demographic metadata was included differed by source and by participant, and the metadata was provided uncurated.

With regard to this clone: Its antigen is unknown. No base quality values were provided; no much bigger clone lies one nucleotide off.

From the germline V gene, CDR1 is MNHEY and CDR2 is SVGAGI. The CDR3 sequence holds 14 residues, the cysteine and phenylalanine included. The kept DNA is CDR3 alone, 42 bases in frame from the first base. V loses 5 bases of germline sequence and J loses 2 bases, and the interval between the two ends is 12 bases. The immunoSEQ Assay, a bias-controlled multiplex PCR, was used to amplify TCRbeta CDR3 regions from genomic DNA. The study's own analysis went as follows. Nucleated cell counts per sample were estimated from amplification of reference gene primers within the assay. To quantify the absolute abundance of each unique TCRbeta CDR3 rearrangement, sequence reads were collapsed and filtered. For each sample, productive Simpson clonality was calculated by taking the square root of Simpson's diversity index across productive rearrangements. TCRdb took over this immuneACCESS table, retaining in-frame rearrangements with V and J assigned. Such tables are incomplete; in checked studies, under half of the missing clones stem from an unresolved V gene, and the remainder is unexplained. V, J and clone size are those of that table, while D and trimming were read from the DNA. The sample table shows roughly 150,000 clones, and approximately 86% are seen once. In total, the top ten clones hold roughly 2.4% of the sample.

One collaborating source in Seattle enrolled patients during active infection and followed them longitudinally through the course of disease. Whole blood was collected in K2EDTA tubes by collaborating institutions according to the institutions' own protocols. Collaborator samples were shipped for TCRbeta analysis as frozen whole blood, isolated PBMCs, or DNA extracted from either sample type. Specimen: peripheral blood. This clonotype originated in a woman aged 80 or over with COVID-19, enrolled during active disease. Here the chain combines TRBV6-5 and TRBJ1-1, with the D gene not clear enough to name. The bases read TGTGCCAGCAGTCATATGCAGGAAAACACTGAAGCTTTCTTT. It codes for CASSHMQENTEAFF.